This TCR beta chain was documented in a study of control samples from healthy donors and cancer patients. This CDR3 is 15 amino acids long. The V end was cut by 6 bases, the J end by 1 base, with 13 bases between. The germline V gene encodes CDR1 LNHDA and CDR2 SQIVND (reference sequence). Here immunoSEQ multiplex PCR was the method, and the copy in TCRdb shows in-frame clones only, minus some. The profile covers more than 95,000 clones, with about 88% appearing a single time and around 2% taken by the ten largest. Sequenced material: blood. V is TRBV19 and J is TRBJ1-5; no clear D. The TCR was taken from a man aged 18 to 29 in good health. Here the CDR3 DNA reads TGTGCCAGTAGAAGTAATCACAGAAGCAATCAGCCCCAGCATTTT. Amino acids: CASRSNHRSNQPQHF.